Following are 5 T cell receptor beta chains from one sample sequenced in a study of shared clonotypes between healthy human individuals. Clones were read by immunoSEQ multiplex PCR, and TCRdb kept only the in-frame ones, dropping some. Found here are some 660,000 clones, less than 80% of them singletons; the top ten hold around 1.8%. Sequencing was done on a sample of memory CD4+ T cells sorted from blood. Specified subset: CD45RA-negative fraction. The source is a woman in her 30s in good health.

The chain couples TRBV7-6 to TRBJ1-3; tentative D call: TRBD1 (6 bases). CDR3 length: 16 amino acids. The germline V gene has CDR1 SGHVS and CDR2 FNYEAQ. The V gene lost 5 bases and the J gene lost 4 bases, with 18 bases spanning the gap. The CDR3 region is CASSEIPQGTGNTIYF. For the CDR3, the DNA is TGTGCCAGCAGCGAAATTCCACAGGGAACGGGAAACACCATATATTTT.

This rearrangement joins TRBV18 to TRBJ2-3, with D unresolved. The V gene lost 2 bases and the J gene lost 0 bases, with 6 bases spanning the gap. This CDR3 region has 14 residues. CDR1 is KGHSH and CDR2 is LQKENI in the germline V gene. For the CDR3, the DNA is TGTGCCAGCTCACCAAGTTGGAGCACAGATACGCAGTATTTT. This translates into CASSPSWSTDTQYF.

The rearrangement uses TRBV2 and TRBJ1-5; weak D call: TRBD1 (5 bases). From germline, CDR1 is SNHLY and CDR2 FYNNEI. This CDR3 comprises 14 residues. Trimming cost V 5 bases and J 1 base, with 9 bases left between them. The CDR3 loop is CASSTWGSNQPQHF. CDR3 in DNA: TGTGCCAGCAGTACCTGGGGGAGCAATCAGCCCCAGCATTTT.

CDR3 region: CASGPGLLGEKLFF. The CDR3 nucleotides are TGCGCCAGCGGCCCGGGGCTTTTAGGGGAAAAACTGTTTTTT. V is TRBV5-1 and J is TRBJ1-4, with D perhaps TRBD1 (5 bases). CDR3 length: 14 residues. CDR1 is SGHRS and CDR2 is YFSETQ in the germline V gene. Trimming left V 7 bases short and J 8 bases short, with 18 bases between.

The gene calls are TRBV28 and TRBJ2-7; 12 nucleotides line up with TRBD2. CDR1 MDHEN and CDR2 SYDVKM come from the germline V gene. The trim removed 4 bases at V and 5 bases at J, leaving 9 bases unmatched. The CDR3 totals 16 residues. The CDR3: CASSSRLAGEVDEQYF. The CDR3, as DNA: TGTGCCAGCAGTTCAAGACTAGCGGGAGAGGTGGACGAGCAGTACTTC. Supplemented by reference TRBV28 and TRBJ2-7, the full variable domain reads DVKVTQSSRYLVKRTGEKVFLECVQDMDHENMFWYRQDPGLGLRLIYFSYDVKMKEKGDIPEGYSVSREKKERFSLILESASTNQTSMYLCASSSRLAGEVDEQYFGPGTRLTVT.